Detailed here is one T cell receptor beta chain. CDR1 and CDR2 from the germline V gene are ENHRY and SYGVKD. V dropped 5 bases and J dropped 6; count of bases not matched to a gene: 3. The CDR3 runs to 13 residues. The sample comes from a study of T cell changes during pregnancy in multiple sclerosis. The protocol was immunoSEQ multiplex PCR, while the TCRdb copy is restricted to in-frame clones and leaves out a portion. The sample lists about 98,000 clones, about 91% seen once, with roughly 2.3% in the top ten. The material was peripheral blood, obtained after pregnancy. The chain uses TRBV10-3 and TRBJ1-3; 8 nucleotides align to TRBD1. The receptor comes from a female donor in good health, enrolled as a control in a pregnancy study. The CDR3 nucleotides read TGTGCCATCAGTACGACAGGGGAAAACACCATATATTTT. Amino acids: CAISTTGENTIYF.